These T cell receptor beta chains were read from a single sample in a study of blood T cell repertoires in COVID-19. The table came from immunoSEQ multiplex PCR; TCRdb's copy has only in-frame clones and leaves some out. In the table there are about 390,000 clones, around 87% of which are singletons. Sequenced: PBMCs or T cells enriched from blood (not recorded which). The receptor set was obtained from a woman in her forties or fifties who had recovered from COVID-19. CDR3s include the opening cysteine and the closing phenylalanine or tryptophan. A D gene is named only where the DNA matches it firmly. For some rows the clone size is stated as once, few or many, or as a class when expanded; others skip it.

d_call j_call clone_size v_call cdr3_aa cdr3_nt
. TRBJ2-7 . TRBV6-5 CASGRASGVTEQYF TGTGCCAGCGGCCGGGCTTCGGGGGTGACCGAGCAGTACTTC
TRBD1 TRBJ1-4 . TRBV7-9 CASSRDRVGTNEKLFF TGTGCCAGCAGCCGGGACAGGGTGGGAACTAATGAAAAACTGTTTTTT
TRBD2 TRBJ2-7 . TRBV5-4 CASSEPTSGGAKYEQYF TGTGCCAGCAGCGAACCAACTAGCGGGGGGGCCAAGTACGAGCAGTACTTC
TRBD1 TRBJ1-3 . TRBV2 CASSPQGRVSTIYF TGTGCCAGCAGTCCACAGGGGCGAGTAAGCACCATATATTTT
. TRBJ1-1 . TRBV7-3 CASSGQTNTEAFF TGTGCCAGCAGCGGACAGACAAACACTGAAGCTTTCTTT
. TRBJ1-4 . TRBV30 CAWSRTATNEKLFF TGTGCCTGGAGTCGGACTGCAACTAATGAAAAACTGTTTTTT
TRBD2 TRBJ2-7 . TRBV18 CASSPAAGTSGSSYEQYF TGTGCCAGCTCACCAGCGGCCGGGACTAGCGGAAGCTCCTACGAGCAGTACTTC
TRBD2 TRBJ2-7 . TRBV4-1 CASSQVKTGLAGSEQYF TGCGCCAGCAGCCAAGTCAAAACCGGACTAGCGGGGAGCGAGCAGTACTTC
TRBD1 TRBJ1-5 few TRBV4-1 CASSQEALQGAQPQHF TGCGCCAGCAGCCAAGAAGCTTTACAGGGGGCCCAGCCCCAGCATTTT
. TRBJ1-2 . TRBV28 CASSLNTGGYTF TGTGCCAGCAGTTTAAATACAGGTGGCTACACCTTC